This T cell receptor beta chain originates from a study of CD8 T cells in ankylosing spondylitis. Broader study findings: A motif in TCR beta, a set of roughly eight highly homologous variants, appeared characteristic of ankylosing spondylitis blood.

Generation of TCR beta libraries employed quantitative 5'-RACE incorporating molecular barcodes. TCRdb processed the 5' RACE reads anew with MiXCR; each CDR3 protein has one entry. The sample records around 130,000 distinct CDR3 sequences, about 7% being singletons. This clonotype has ten or more counts. The target antigen is unknown. This receptor was identified in a male donor with ankylosing spondylitis or in good health (not recorded which). The sample consisted of blood, either unsorted or a sorted T cell fraction (not recorded which).

CDR3: CSARDFTGELFF. CDR3 DNA: TGCAGTGCTAGAGACTTCACCGGGGAGCTGTTTTTT. This rearrangement joins TRBV20-1 to TRBJ2-2; D is uncertain. Germline-derived CDR1 and CDR2 are DFQATT and SNEGSKA (reference sequence). This CDR3 region has 12 residues. The ends were cut back, 0 bases at V and 4 bases at J, with 3 bases in the middle.